The rows below give T cell receptor beta chains drawn from one sample of a study of blood T cell repertoires in COVID-19. Using immunoSEQ multiplex PCR, the repertoire was profiled, and TCRdb retains in-frame clones only, with some absent. The sample lists about 130,000 clones, around 76% occurring once. Sequenced: peripheral blood. The receptors were sampled from a man aged 55 to 70 with acute or convalescent COVID-19. The CDR3 runs from the conserved cysteine through the conserved F or W. Fields, in order: V gene, J gene, CDR3 length, D gene, clone size, CDR3 DNA, CDR3 protein. The D gene is left open where the match is weak. Some rows mark clone size as missing; the rest say once, few, many or name a class of expanded clone.

V: TRBV2
J: TRBJ1-2
length: 12
D: .
size: .
DNA: TGTGCCAGCAGGGACATGAACTATGGCTACACCTTC
CDR3: CASRDMNYGYTF

V: TRBV19
J: TRBJ1-2
length: 13
D: TRBD1
size: once
DNA: TGTGCCGGGGGAAGGGGACAGGGGTATGGCTACACCTTC
CDR3: CAGGRGQGYGYTF

V: TRBV9
J: TRBJ1-4
length: 16
D: TRBD1
size: .
DNA: TGTGCCAGCAGCCCCCAGCCGGGACAGGGGGGTGAAAAACTGTTTTTT
CDR3: CASSPQPGQGGEKLFF

V: TRBV3-1/TRBV3-2
J: TRBJ2-7
length: 15
D: TRBD2
size: .
DNA: TGTGCCAGCAGCCAAGTGACTAGCGGGAGTAACGAGCAGTACTTC
CDR3: CASSQVTSGSNEQYF

V: TRBV6-1
J: TRBJ1-1
length: 13
D: TRBD1
size: .
DNA: TGTGCCAGCAGGGGACAGGGGGCTATTCCAGCTTTCTTT
CDR3: CASRGQGAIPAFF

V: TRBV5-1
J: TRBJ2-2
length: 15
D: .
size: .
DNA: TGCGCCAGCAGCTTCTATTCATCTGTGGCCGGGGAGCTGTTTTTT
CDR3: CASSFYSSVAGELFF

V: TRBV5-4
J: TRBJ1-6
length: 14
D: .
size: few
DNA: TGTGCCAGCAGCCCAGACCGGAGTAGGTCACCCCTCCACTTT
CDR3: CASSPDRSRSPLHF

V: TRBV27
J: TRBJ1-5
length: 15
D: TRBD1
size: .
DNA: TGTGCCAGCAGTGCCCTCGGGACAGCTCACCGGCCCCAGCATTTT
CDR3: CASSALGTAHRPQHF

V: TRBV7-3
J: TRBJ1-1
length: 13
D: TRBD1
size: few
DNA: TGTGCCAGCAGCCCAACCGGGACAGCACAAGCTTTCTTT
CDR3: CASSPTGTAQAFF

V: TRBV7-2
J: TRBJ2-5
length: 15
D: .
size: .
DNA: TGTGCCAGCAGCTTATATGCACTATACCAAGAGACCCAGTACTTC
CDR3: CASSLYALYQETQYF

V: TRBV7-3
J: TRBJ1-1
length: 12
D: .
size: .
DNA: TGTGCCAGCAGCTCCGGGACACATGAAGCTTTCTTT
CDR3: CASSSGTHEAFF

V: TRBV20-1
J: TRBJ1-3
length: 14
D: .
size: .
DNA: TGCAGTGCTAGTATCGGGGGATCTGGAAACACCATATATTTT
CDR3: CSASIGGSGNTIYF

V: TRBV10-2
J: TRBJ2-3
length: 17
D: TRBD2
size: .
DNA: TGCGCCAGCAGTGAGTCGCCTAGCGGGGAAAGCACAGATACGCAGTATTTT
CDR3: CASSESPSGESTDTQYF

V: TRBV30
J: TRBJ1-6
length: 16
D: .
size: .
DNA: TGTGCCTGGACCCAAAGCGGGAGCTCCTATAATTCACCCCTCCACTTT
CDR3: CAWTQSGSSYNSPLHF

V: TRBV27
J: TRBJ2-6
length: 17
D: TRBD1
size: few
DNA: TGTGCCAGCAGTTCGGGACAGGTACCCTCTGGGGCCAACGTCCTGACTTTC
CDR3: CASSSGQVPSGANVLTF

V: TRBV5-6
J: TRBJ2-7
length: 16
D: TRBD1
size: .
DNA: TGTGCCAGCAGCTTGGTGGGGGGACAGGGATTCTACGAGCAGTACTTC
CDR3: CASSLVGGQGFYEQYF

V: TRBV5-1
J: TRBJ1-1
length: 16
D: .
size: .
DNA: TGCGCCAGCAGCTTGGGGTTAGGCGGGGGGAATACTGAAGCTTTCTTT
CDR3: CASSLGLGGGNTEAFF

V: TRBV11-2
J: TRBJ1-6
length: 14
D: .
size: .
DNA: TGTGCCAGCAGCTTAGTAGGGGCCAATTCACCCCTCCACTTT
CDR3: CASSLVGANSPLHF

V: TRBV9
J: TRBJ1-3
length: 18
D: .
size: .
DNA: TGTGCCAGCAGCGCCTTTGCGGGGGGATATAACCAGGGAAACACCATATATTTT
CDR3: CASSAFAGGYNQGNTIYF

V: TRBV10-3
J: TRBJ1-1
length: 12
D: .
size: once
DNA: TGTGCCATCAAAAAGGAGACCACTGAAGCTTTCTTT
CDR3: CAIKKETTEAFF

V: TRBV19
J: TRBJ1-2
length: 12
D: .
size: few
DNA: TGTGCCAGTAGTACCCGACAGGTCGGCTACACCTTC
CDR3: CASSTRQVGYTF

V: TRBV6-4
J: TRBJ2-3
length: 14
D: .
size: .
DNA: TGTGCCAGCAGTGAATACAGGGACACAGATACGCAGTATTTT
CDR3: CASSEYRDTDTQYF

V: TRBV20-1
J: TRBJ1-2
length: 15
D: TRBD1
size: .
DNA: TGCAGTGCTAGTACAAGACAGGGCCAAAACTATGGCTACACCTTC
CDR3: CSASTRQGQNYGYTF

V: TRBV30
J: TRBJ1-1
length: 13
D: TRBD1
size: .
DNA: TGTGCCTGGAAGGGACAGGGGGTCACTGAAGCTTTCTTT
CDR3: CAWKGQGVTEAFF

V: TRBV2
J: TRBJ1-4
length: 15
D: .
size: .
DNA: TGTGCCAGCAGTGAGAAGATGGGGGGTAATGAAAAACTGTTTTTT
CDR3: CASSEKMGGNEKLFF

V: TRBV7-6
J: TRBJ2-5
length: 15
D: .
size: .
DNA: TGTGCCAGCAGCAAAACCGCGGCGGGTCAAGAGACCCAGTACTTC
CDR3: CASSKTAAGQETQYF

V: TRBV10-1
J: TRBJ2-4
length: 16
D: .
size: .
DNA: TGCGCCAGCAGTGAGGGGAGAAATCTAGCCAAAAACATTCAGTACTTC
CDR3: CASSEGRNLAKNIQYF

V: TRBV6-1
J: TRBJ1-1
length: 18
D: .
size: once
DNA: TGTGCCAGCAGTGAAGACAGGTGGGCCACGAAAGTACACACTGAAGCTTTCTTT
CDR3: CASSEDRWATKVHTEAFF

V: TRBV2
J: TRBJ1-5
length: 18
D: TRBD1
size: .
DNA: TGTGCCAGCAGTCCAACAGGGGGCGAACTTGATAGCAATCAGCCCCAGCATTTT
CDR3: CASSPTGGELDSNQPQHF

V: TRBV6-5
J: TRBJ2-2
length: 15
D: TRBD2
size: .
DNA: TGTGCCAGCACCGCCGGGACTAGAATAACCGGGGAGCTGTTTTTT
CDR3: CASTAGTRITGELFF

V: TRBV14
J: TRBJ2-7
length: 15
D: .
size: .
DNA: TGTGCCAGCAGCGTCCTGGGGGGGGACATATACGAGCAGTACTTC
CDR3: CASSVLGGDIYEQYF

V: TRBV7-2
J: TRBJ1-5
length: 15
D: .
size: .
DNA: TGTGCCAGCAGCTCTCCCGGGATTCTCAATCAGCCCCAGCATTTT
CDR3: CASSSPGILNQPQHF

V: TRBV6-5
J: TRBJ2-3
length: 11
D: .
size: .
DNA: TGTGCCAGCATTATCACAGATACGCAGTATTTT
CDR3: CASIITDTQYF

V: TRBV9
J: TRBJ1-2
length: 16
D: TRBD1
size: .
DNA: TGTGCCAGCACCCCCCCCGGGACAGGTAATCGATATGGCTACACCTTC
CDR3: CASTPPGTGNRYGYTF

V: TRBV9
J: TRBJ2-5
length: 14
D: .
size: few
DNA: TGTGCCAGCAGCGTAGGAGTACTTCAAGAGACCCAGTACTTC
CDR3: CASSVGVLQETQYF

V: TRBV10-3
J: TRBJ1-6
length: 14
D: TRBD1
size: .
DNA: TGTGCCATCAGACAGGGGGCTGGTGATTCACCCCTCCACTTT
CDR3: CAIRQGAGDSPLHF

V: TRBV30
J: TRBJ1-2
length: 15
D: .
size: once
DNA: TGTGCCTGGCGGAGCCGTGCAGGGTCGAACTATGGCTACACCTTC
CDR3: CAWRSRAGSNYGYTF

V: TRBV4-1
J: TRBJ1-1
length: 14
D: .
size: once
DNA: TGCGCCAGCAGCCTTAGATTCGCGAACACTGAAGCTTTCTTT
CDR3: CASSLRFANTEAFF

V: TRBV6-5
J: TRBJ1-2
length: 14
D: TRBD1
size: .
DNA: TGTGCCAGCGGGCTACCCGGACAGGGGGGTGGCTACACCTTC
CDR3: CASGLPGQGGGYTF

V: TRBV9
J: TRBJ2-1
length: 14
D: .
size: .
DNA: TGTGCCAGCAGCGTAGCTCAGGGGTGGAATGAGCAGTTCTTC
CDR3: CASSVAQGWNEQFF

V: TRBV11-3
J: TRBJ2-1
length: 19
D: TRBD2
size: .
DNA: TGTGCCAGCAGCTTAGTTGCTCGCGGGGGGCGGGCAAGTTACAATGAGCAGTTCTTC
CDR3: CASSLVARGGRASYNEQFF

V: TRBV14
J: TRBJ2-4
length: 19
D: TRBD2
size: .
DNA: TGTGCCAGCAGCCAAGATATAGCGGGAGGGTCTCTAGCCAAAAACATTCAGTACTTC
CDR3: CASSQDIAGGSLAKNIQYF

V: TRBV9
J: TRBJ2-1
length: 16
D: TRBD1
size: once
DNA: TGTGCCAGCAGCGTTACAGGGGTTGTGTCCTACAATGAGCAGTTCTTC
CDR3: CASSVTGVVSYNEQFF